This T cell receptor beta chain comes out of a study of regulatory T cells in long-lasting Graves disease listed by TCRdb under 2021. With regard to the full study: Persistent Graves' disease was defined as persistently positive TSH receptor autoantibodies together with antithyroid drug treatment for over 5 years. This study used TCR sequencing and RNA sequencing of peripheral blood to compare persistent Graves' disease patients against newly diagnosed Graves' disease patients. The study was conducted in China and was registered as a clinical trial. A total of some 35 samples underwent TCR sequencing, from roughly 13 patients with persistent Graves' disease and approximately 20 patients with newly diagnosed Graves' disease. On average, persistent Graves' disease patients in the clinical cohort had been on antithyroid drugs for roughly 11 years.

Study-level results and caveats: The small sample size was acknowledged by the authors as a limitation that may reduce accuracy. Only peripheral blood was studied, because thyroid tissue, the primary lesion, was inaccessible. Lower TCR Shannon entropy and fewer highly expanded clones were observed in persistent Graves' disease patients than in newly diagnosed patients, which suggested clonal expansion. Sequencing and analysis were limited to the TCR beta chain. TRBV28, TRBJ1-2 and TRBJ2-5 were preferentially used in persistent disease, while TRBV20-1 and TRBJ2-1 were favored in newly diagnosed disease. Patients with persistent disease shared more public clonotypes (around 2,700) than newly diagnosed patients did (around 930).

Trimming takes 8 bases off V and 8 bases off J; junction bases not matched to a gene: 11. The germline V gene encodes CDR1 LNHDA and CDR2 SQIVND (reference sequence). The CDR3, cysteine through phenylalanine, is 13 amino acids long. The entry retains the CDR3 DNA only, 39 bases that are in frame from base 1. Per the publication, the time point label means: persistent/refractory GD, antithyroid drugs over 5 years with positive TRAb. For both TCR sequencing and RNA sequencing, RNA was extracted from PBMCs using TRIzol. The diagnosis of Graves' disease followed American Thyroid Association guidelines. Patients were recruited from an endocrinology department in Xi'an, China. Each patient gave roughly 10 milliliters of peripheral blood, collected in an EDTA anticoagulant tube. Ficoll Paque Plus density gradient separation was used to isolate PBMCs, and no further T cell sorting was performed. An Agilent 2100 Bioanalyzer and agarose gel were used to check RNA quality, while a NanoDrop 2000 measured RNA concentration.

To prepare the library, multiplex PCR was applied. Sequenced using an Illumina HiSeq 4000. TCR beta libraries were built with iRepertoire HTBI primers and Arm-PCR amplification of CDR3 regions. Before sequencing, the PCR products went through gel purification. In the authors' own workflow: A total of 62 TRBV and some 15 TRBJ segments were identified across samples and were used for gene usage analysis of CDR3 amino acid clonotypes. COPE and FqMerger were used to merge the filtered high-quality paired reads into contigs. BLAST was used to align contigs to the IMGT TRBV, TRBD and TRBJ reference genes, and CDR3 was defined following IMGT. Clonotypes above 0.1% frequency were classified as highly expanded clones. Shannon entropy was used to measure repertoire diversity, and the Gini coefficient was used to measure V-J evenness. Clonotypes shared by more than one individual were considered public. Through fastp at Q25 and MiXCR, TCRdb rebuilt clones from the public reads, retaining in-frame beta chains. Every CDR3 protein is listed once, alongside the most common genes and DNA of its rows. These V and J calls rely on TCRdb rather than the paper's analysis. This sample comprises roughly 500,000 distinct CDR3 sequences, under 25% of them detected only once. The ten largest clones represent 13% of the sample.

As to this clonotype: This receptor's antigen is unknown. Base-call qualities are not available, and no considerably larger clone is one nucleotide away.

The chain uses TRBV19 and TRBJ1-1, with 7 bases matching TRBD1. Specimen: peripheral blood mononuclear cells (PBMCs), collected when the disease was refractory, from a patient treated with antithyroid drugs. The origin of this receptor is a female donor with Graves disease. The CDR3 sequence is CASLTGTVREAFF. The nucleotide sequence is TGTGCCAGTTTAACCGGGACAGTCAGGGAAGCTTTCTTT.